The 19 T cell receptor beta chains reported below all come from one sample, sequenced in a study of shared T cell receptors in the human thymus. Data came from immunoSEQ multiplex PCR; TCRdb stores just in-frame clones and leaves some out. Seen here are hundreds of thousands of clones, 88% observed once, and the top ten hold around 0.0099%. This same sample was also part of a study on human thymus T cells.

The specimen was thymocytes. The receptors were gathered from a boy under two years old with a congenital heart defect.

Written as DNA, the CDR3 is TGTGCCTGGAGCCCTACTAGCGGGAGCTCCTACGAGCAGTACTTC. Protein: CAWSPTSGSSYEQYF. The rearrangement links TRBV30 to TRBJ2-7, with TRBD2 identical over 11 bases. V shed 3 bases, J shed 0 bases, and the junction held 4 bases outside the gene matches. This CDR3 is built from 15 residues. Germline V lookup: CDR1 GTSNPN, CDR2 SVGIG (reference sequence).

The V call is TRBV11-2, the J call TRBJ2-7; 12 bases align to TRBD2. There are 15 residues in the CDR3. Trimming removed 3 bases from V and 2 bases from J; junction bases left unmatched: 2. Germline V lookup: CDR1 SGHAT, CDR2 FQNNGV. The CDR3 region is CASSFPSGRAYEQYF. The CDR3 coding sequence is TGTGCCAGCAGCTTCCCTAGCGGGAGGGCCTACGAGCAGTACTTC.

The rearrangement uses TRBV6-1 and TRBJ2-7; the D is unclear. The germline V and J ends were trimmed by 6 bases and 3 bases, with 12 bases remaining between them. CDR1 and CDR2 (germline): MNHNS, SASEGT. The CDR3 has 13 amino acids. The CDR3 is CASRSQTIYEQYF. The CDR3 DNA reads TGTGCCAGCAGGTCCCAGACAATCTACGAGCAGTACTTC.

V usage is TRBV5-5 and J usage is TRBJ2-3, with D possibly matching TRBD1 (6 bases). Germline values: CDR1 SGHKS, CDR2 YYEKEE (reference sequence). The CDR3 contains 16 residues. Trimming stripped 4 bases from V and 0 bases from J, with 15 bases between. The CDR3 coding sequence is TGTGCCAGCAGCGCCAGGACAGACTCGAGCACAGATACGCAGTATTTT. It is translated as CASSARTDSSTDTQYF.

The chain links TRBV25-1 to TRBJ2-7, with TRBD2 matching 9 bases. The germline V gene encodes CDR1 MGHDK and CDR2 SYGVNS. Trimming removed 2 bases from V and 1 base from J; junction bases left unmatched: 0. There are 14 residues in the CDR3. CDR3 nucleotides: TGTGCCAGCAGTGAAGGACTAGCGTCCTACGAGCAGTACTTC. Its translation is CASSEGLASYEQYF.

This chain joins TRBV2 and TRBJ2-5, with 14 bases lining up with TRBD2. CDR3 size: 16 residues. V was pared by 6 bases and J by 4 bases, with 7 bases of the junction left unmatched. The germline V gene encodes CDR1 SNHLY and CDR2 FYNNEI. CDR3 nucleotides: TGTGCCAGCAGGACTAGCGGGAGGGCCCCCCGAGAGACCCAGTACTTC. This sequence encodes CASRTSGRAPRETQYF.

This chain's CDR3 is CASSLWDRGCTEAFF. CDR3 DNA: TGTGCCAGCAGCTTATGGGACAGGGGTTGTACTGAAGCTTTCTTT. This rearrangement joins TRBV11-3 to TRBJ1-1; 10 bases are shared with TRBD1. The CDR3 runs 15 residues. V lost 2 bases and J lost 5; bases outside the gene matches: 5. The germline V gene encodes CDR1 SGHNT and CDR2 YENEEA.

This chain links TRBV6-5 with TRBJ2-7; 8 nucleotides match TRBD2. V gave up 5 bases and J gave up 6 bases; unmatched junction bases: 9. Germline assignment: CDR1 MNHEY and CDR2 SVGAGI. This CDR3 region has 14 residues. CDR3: CASSPQRERSEQYF. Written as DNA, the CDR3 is TGTGCCAGCAGTCCCCAGCGGGAGCGCAGCGAGCAGTACTTC.

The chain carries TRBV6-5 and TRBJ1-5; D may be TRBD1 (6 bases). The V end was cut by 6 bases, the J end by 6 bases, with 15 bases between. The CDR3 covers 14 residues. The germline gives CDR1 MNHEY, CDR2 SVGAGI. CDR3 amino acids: CASRHREMSQPQHF. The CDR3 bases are TGTGCCAGCAGGCACAGGGAAATGAGTCAGCCCCAGCATTTT.

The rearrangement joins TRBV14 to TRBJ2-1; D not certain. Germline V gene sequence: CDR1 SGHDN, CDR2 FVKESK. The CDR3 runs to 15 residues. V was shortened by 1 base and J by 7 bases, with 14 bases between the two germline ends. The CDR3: CASSQGRRGENEQFF. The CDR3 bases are TGTGCCAGCAGCCAAGGTCGGCGCGGAGAAAATGAGCAGTTCTTC.

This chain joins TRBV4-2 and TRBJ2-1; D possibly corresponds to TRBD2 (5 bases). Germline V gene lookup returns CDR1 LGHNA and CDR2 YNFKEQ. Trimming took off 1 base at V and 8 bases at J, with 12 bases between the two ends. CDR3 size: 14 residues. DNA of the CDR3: TGTGCCAGCAGCCAAGGCGGGTCGCGCGATGAGCAGTTCTTC. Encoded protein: CASSQGGSRDEQFF.

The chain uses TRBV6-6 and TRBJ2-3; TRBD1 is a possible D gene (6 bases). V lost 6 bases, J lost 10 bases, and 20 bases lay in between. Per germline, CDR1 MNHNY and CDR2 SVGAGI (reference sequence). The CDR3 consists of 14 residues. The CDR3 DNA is TGTGCCAGCAGGGACAGTACTGGTCCTATCGCGCAGTATTTT. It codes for CASRDSTGPIAQYF.

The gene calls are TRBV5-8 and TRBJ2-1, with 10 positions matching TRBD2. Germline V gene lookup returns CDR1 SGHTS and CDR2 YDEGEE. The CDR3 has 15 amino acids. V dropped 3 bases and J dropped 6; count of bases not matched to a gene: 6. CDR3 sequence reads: CASSYLAGDFNEQFF. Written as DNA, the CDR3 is TGTGCCAGCAGCTACCTAGCGGGAGATTTCAATGAGCAGTTCTTC. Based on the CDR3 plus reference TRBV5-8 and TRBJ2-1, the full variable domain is EAGVTQSPTHLIKTRGQQATLRCSPISGHTSVYWYQQALGLGLQFLLWYDEGEERNRGNFPPRFSGRQFPNYSSELNVNALELEDSALYLCASSYLAGDFNEQFFGPGTRLTVL.

The CDR3 DNA is TGCGCCAGGGCATTCACCCAAAGCGGGAGCTCTGGGGCCAACGTCCTGACTTTC. This sequence encodes CARAFTQSGSSGANVLTF. The rearrangement uses TRBV10-1 and TRBJ2-6; TRBD2 aligns across 8 bases. The trim removed 9 bases at V and 0 bases at J, leaving 13 bases unmatched. This CDR3 contains 18 residues. CDR1 is WNHNN, CDR2 SYGVQD, per germline (reference sequence).

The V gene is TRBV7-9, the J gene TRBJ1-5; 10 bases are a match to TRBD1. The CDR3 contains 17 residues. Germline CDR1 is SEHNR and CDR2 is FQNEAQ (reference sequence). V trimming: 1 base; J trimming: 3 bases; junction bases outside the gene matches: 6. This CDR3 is CASSLGEGQGPNQPQHF. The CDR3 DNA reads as TGTGCCAGCAGCTTAGGGGAGGGACAGGGGCCCAATCAGCCCCAGCATTTT.

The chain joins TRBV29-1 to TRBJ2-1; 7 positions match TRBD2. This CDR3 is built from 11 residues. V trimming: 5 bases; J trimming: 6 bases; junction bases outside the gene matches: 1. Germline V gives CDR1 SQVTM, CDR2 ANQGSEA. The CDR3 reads CSVSSGNEQFF. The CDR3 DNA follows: TGCAGCGTTTCTAGCGGCAATGAGCAGTTCTTC.

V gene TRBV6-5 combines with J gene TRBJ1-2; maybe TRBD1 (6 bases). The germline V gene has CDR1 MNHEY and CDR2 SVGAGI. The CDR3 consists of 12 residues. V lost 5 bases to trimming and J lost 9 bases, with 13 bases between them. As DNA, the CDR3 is TGTGCCAGCAGTCGCTCCGGACAGCGCTACACCTTC. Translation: CASSRSGQRYTF.

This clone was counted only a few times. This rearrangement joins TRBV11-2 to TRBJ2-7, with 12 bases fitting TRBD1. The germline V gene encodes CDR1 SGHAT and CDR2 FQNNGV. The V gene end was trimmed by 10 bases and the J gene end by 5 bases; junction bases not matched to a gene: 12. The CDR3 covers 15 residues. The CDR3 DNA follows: TGTGCCACCCATCAGGGACAGGGGGCTAGCAACGAGCAGTACTTC. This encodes CATHQGQGASNEQYF.

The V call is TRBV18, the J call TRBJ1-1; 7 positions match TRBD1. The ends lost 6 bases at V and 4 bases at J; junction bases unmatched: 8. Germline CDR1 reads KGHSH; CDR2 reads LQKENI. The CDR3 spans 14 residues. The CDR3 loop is CASSRRGVGTEAFF. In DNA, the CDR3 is TGTGCCAGCTCGCGCAGGGGGGTGGGCACTGAAGCTTTCTTT. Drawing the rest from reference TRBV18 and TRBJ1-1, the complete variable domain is NAGVMQNPRHLVRRRGQEARLRCSPMKGHSHVYWYRQLPEEGLKFMVYLQKENIIDESGMPKERFSAEFPKEGPSILRIQQVVRGDSAAYFCASSRRGVGTEAFFGQGTRLTVV.